One sample yielded the 20 T cell receptor beta chains listed below, sequenced in a study of human T cells and chemical hapten exposure. Time point noted: patch test 2, 6 weeks after DPC sensitization. Treatment in this sample: therapeutic diphenylcyclopropenone sensitization with weekly scalp DPC. TCRdb reprocessed the RACE reads via MiXCR and lists one record per CDR3 protein. The sample consists of some 79,000 distinct CDR3 sequences, more than 9% of them appearing once. Sequencing was performed on whole blood, taken in connection with sensitization to the hapten diphenylcyclopropenone (DPC). These receptors came from a woman aged 50 to 60 with alopecia areata. Some clones in this sample may be carry-over from other donors' samples.

In its sample, this clonotype was seen a few times. The chain couples TRBV9 to TRBJ2-2, with TRBD1 matching over 7 bases. V was pared by 4 bases and J by 3 bases, with 3 bases of the junction left unmatched. Germline CDR1 reads SGDLS; CDR2 reads YYNGEE. This CDR3 has 14 amino acids. The CDR3 loop is CASSIDRDTGELFF. Written as DNA, the CDR3 is TGTGCCAGCAGCATCGACAGGGACACCGGGGAGCTGTTTTTT.

This clonotype showed up many times. J is TRBJ1-2 and V is TRBV7-9; D is possibly TRBD1 (6 bases). This CDR3 has 12 residues. CDR1 SEHNR and CDR2 FQNEAQ come from the germline V gene (reference sequence). V lost 5 bases, J lost 5 bases, and 9 bases lay in between. Here the CDR3 reads CASSPQGYGYTF. CDR3 DNA: TGTGCCAGCAGCCCCCAGGGGTATGGCTACACCTTC.

Many counts were recorded for this clonotype. The V gene is TRBV20-1, the J gene TRBJ1-1; D gene uncertain. The CDR3 contains 13 residues. CDR1 is DFQATT and CDR2 is SNEGSKA in the germline V gene (reference sequence). V shed 5 bases and J shed 0 bases, with 10 bases lying between them. The CDR3 DNA sequence: TGCAGTGCTTACGGCGGACTGAACACTGAAGCTTTCTTT. This gives the protein CSAYGGLNTEAFF.

Ten or more counts support this clonotype. The DNA for the CDR3 is TGTGCCAGCAGCCCTCGTAACTATGGCTACACCTTC. Amino acids: CASSPRNYGYTF. The chain has TRBV28 and TRBJ1-2; D is undetermined. The CDR3 is 12 amino acids. The V gene's germline CDR1 is MDHEN and CDR2 SYDVKM. V shed 6 bases and J shed 1 base, with 6 bases lying between them.

This clonotype appeared a few times. The chain employs TRBV6-2 or TRBV6-3 and TRBJ1-5; D unresolved. The V and J ends lost 2 bases and 3 bases respectively, with 8 bases between them. Germline V CDR1 and CDR2: MNHEY, SVGEGT. This CDR3 contains 14 residues. DNA of the CDR3: TGTGCCAGCAGTTACGGCCAGCTCAATCAGCCCCAGCATTTT. Translating gives CASSYGQLNQPQHF.

This clonotype was counted between two and nine times. The chain carries TRBV10-3 and TRBJ2-5; the match to TRBD1 covers 9 bases. Germline lookup yields CDR1 ENHRY and CDR2 SYGVKD. Trimming took 6 bases from V and 4 from J; bases not matched to a gene: 9. The CDR3 contains 15 residues. CDR3 region: CAIRFNRGLSETQYF. The DNA for the CDR3 is TGTGCCATCAGATTCAACAGGGGGCTTTCAGAGACCCAGTACTTC.

This clonotype was counted a few times. The gene calls are TRBV28 and TRBJ2-7; D possibly corresponds to TRBD1 (6 bases). V was cut by 7 bases and J by 2 bases, with 15 bases left in between. Germline CDR1 is MDHEN and CDR2 is SYDVKM. The CDR3 is made up of 14 amino acids. CDR3 DNA sequence: TGTGCCAGCACCCGGGACACCGGTACCTACGAGCAGTACTTC. Protein sequence: CASTRDTGTYEQYF.

V gene TRBV4-3 combines with J gene TRBJ1-4; D remains ambiguous. V lost 4 bases to trimming and J lost 7 bases, with 10 bases between them. This CDR3 has 13 amino acids. The germline V gene has CDR1 LGHNA and CDR2 YSLEER. CDR3 coding DNA: TGCGCCAGCAGCCCGCTACCGGGTGAAAAACTGTTTTTT. Residues: CASSPLPGEKLFF.

This clonotype was seen at least ten times. J is TRBJ2-7 and V is TRBV20-1; 15 bases map to TRBD2. CDR1 is DFQATT and CDR2 is SNEGSKA in the germline V gene (reference sequence). The V segment lost 6 bases and the J segment 2 bases; nucleotides outside the gene matches: 5. This CDR3 contains 15 residues. CDR3 sequence (DNA): TGCAGTGCACTCGGACTAGCGGGAGGGACCTACGAGCAGTACTTC. Translated: CSALGLAGGTYEQYF.

This clonotype was seen at least ten times. The rearrangement links TRBV4-1 to TRBJ2-3; 8 bases agree with TRBD2. This CDR3 is 17 amino acids long. CDR1 is MGHRA, CDR2 YSYEKL, per germline. J was trimmed by 3 bases and V by 0 bases; bases with no gene match: 8. The CDR3 region is CASSQDGRRLATDTQYF. The CDR3 DNA follows: TGCGCCAGCAGCCAAGATGGGAGGAGACTAGCGACAGATACGCAGTATTTT.

This clonotype was observed at least ten times. This rearrangement joins TRBV20-1 to TRBJ2-3; a weak D match, TRBD1 (5 bases). The CDR3 extends over 13 amino acids. Germline V gene data show CDR1 as DFQATT and CDR2 as SNEGSKA (reference sequence). V dropped 6 bases and J dropped 13 bases, with 23 bases sitting between them. CDR3: CSARQGQGTLEYF. Here the CDR3 DNA reads TGCAGTGCGAGACAAGGGCAGGGCACACTGGAGTATTTT.

The J gene is TRBJ2-1, the V gene TRBV7-7, with 9 bases identical to TRBD2. The V and J ends lost 1 base and 9 bases, in that order; junction bases with no gene match: 7. The CDR3 runs to 15 residues. Germline V CDR1 and CDR2: SSHAT, FNYEAQ (reference sequence). The DNA for the CDR3 is TGTGCCAGCAGCTTAGGGCGAGCGGGAGGCTTTGAGCAGTTCTTC. Translated: CASSLGRAGGFEQFF.

In this sample, this clonotype turned up many times. This chain links TRBV4-1 with TRBJ2-1, with 11 bases aligning to TRBD2. The CDR3 is made up of 17 amino acids. V shed 2 bases, J shed 5 bases, and the junction held 8 bases outside the gene matches. CDR1 is MGHRA and CDR2 is YSYEKL in the germline V gene. CDR3 sequence: CASSQFVAGGPDNEQFF. CDR3 coding DNA: TGCGCCAGCAGCCAATTTGTAGCGGGAGGGCCCGACAATGAGCAGTTCTTC.

This clonotype was seen at least ten times. The chain recombines TRBV5-5 with TRBJ2-7; D is unclear. Deletions cut 2 bases from V and 4 bases from J, with 13 bases between. Germline CDR1 SGHKS, CDR2 YYEKEE (reference sequence). The CDR3 has 14 residues. In nucleotides, the CDR3 is TGTGCCAGCAGCTTCCGTCAGAACAGTTACGAGCAGTACTTC. It specifies CASSFRQNSYEQYF.

This clonotype has more than one count but fewer than ten. The genes are TRBV13 and TRBJ2-3; TRBD2 matches at 9 bases. After removal of 3 bases from V and 1 base from J, the junction contained 14 bases not matched to a gene. The CDR3 runs to 19 residues. The germline V gene has CDR1 PRHDT and CDR2 FYEKMQ (reference sequence). Here the CDR3 reads CASSFVWGPSGTRTDTQYF. The CDR3 nucleotides are TGTGCCAGCAGCTTTGTTTGGGGGCCTAGCGGGACCCGCACAGATACGCAGTATTTT. The full variable domain, its missing parts supplied by reference TRBV13 and TRBJ2-3, is AAGVIQSPRHLIKEKRETATLKCYPIPRHDTVYWYQQGPGQDPQFLISFYEKMQSDKGSIPDRFSAQQFSDYHSELNMSSLELGDSALYFCASSFVWGPSGTRTDTQYFGPGTRLTVL.

Ten or more counts support this clonotype. The genes are TRBV19 and TRBJ2-3; D is undetermined. This CDR3 comprises 13 residues. Germline values: CDR1 LNHDA, CDR2 SQIVND (reference sequence). Trimming removed 4 bases from V and 4 bases from J, with 9 bases in between. The CDR3 DNA reads as TGTGCCAGTAGTACTTCATCGTCAGATACGCAGTATTTT. Its protein product is CASSTSSSDTQYF.

This clonotype turned up a few times. This chain connects TRBV9 to TRBJ2-1; 14 bases line up with TRBD2. Germline trimming cut 9 bases from V and 6 bases from J; bases unmatched to any gene: 8. This CDR3 spans 15 amino acids. Germline V gives CDR1 SGDLS, CDR2 YYNGEE. The CDR3 DNA reads as TGTGCCACCCAACGACTAGCGGGAGGGTTCAATGAGCAGTTCTTC. It translates to CATQRLAGGFNEQFF.

In this sample, this clonotype turned up many times. The gene calls are TRBV6-1 and TRBJ2-1, with 8 positions matching TRBD2. This CDR3 is 17 amino acids long. Germline lookup yields CDR1 MNHNS and CDR2 SASEGT. Unmatched junction bases numbered 15, after V lost 7 bases and J lost 4 bases. CDR3 bases: TGTGCCAGCACCGGGGGGGCCTGGACTGTCCCGTACAATGAGCAGTTCTTC. As protein: CASTGGAWTVPYNEQFF.

This sequence joins TRBV18 and TRBJ2-1; TRBD2 matches at 13 bases. V dropped 2 bases and J dropped 6; count of bases not matched to a gene: 1. Per germline, CDR1 KGHSH and CDR2 LQKENI. The CDR3 length is 15 residues. In DNA form, the CDR3 reads TGTGCCAGCTCACCAACTAGCGGGAGGGCCAATGAGCAGTTCTTC. Translation: CASSPTSGRANEQFF. Together with reference TRBV18 and TRBJ2-1, the CDR3 gives the full variable domain: NAGVMQNPRHLVRRRGQEARLRCSPMKGHSHVYWYRQLPEEGLKFMVYLQKENIIDESGMPKERFSAEFPKEGPSILRIQQVVRGDSAAYFCASSPTSGRANEQFFGPGTRLTVL.

The chain recombines TRBV6-5 with TRBJ1-3, with a tentative D call TRBD1 (5 bases). Trimming pared 5 bases from V and 0 bases from J, leaving 14 bases between. Per the germline V gene, CDR1 is MNHEY and CDR2 is SVGAGI. This CDR3 is built from 16 residues. The CDR3 loop is CASSVSGGFSGNTIYF. CDR3 nucleotides: TGTGCCAGCAGTGTCTCTGGGGGTTTCTCTGGAAACACCATATATTTT.